This T cell receptor (beta chain) comes out of a study of blood T cell repertoires in COVID-19. Sequencing was performed with immunoSEQ multiplex PCR; in TCRdb, only in-frame clones are kept and a portion is missing. Seen here are nearly 70,000 clones, approximately 88% observed once, and the top ten hold about 6.4%. Sequenced sample: peripheral blood. The clonotype comes from a woman aged 70-85 years with acute or convalescent COVID-19.

The CDR3 spells CASSQGTAGTDTQYF. The CDR3 DNA sequence: TGTGCCAGCAGCCAGGGGACAGCAGGCACAGATACGCAGTATTTT. The V gene is TRBV6-2 or TRBV6-3, the J gene TRBJ2-3; 7 nucleotides line up with TRBD1. Germline CDR1 is MNHEY and CDR2 is SVGEGT. The J segment lost 1 base and the V segment lost 6 bases, leaving 7 bases of the junction unmatched. The CDR3 has 15 amino acids.